The rows below give T cell receptor beta chains drawn from one sample of a study of T cells in Graves' hyperthyroidism and ophthalmopathy. TCRdb re-analysed the multiplex PCR reads in MiXCR, keeping a single row per CDR3 protein. This table has nearly 750,000 distinct CDR3 sequences, around a third appearing once. The sequenced sample consisted of blood. The receptor set was obtained from a woman aged 40 to 49 with Graves' hyperthyroidism. Both conserved end residues are part of each CDR3. Fields, in order: clone size, J gene, D gene, V gene, CDR3 protein, CDR3 DNA. The D gene is left open where the match is weak. The size of a clone is reported for some rows only, either as once, few or many, or as a class for expanded clones.

.,TRBJ1-4,TRBD1,TRBV11-3,CASSLRDRSEKLFF,TGTGCCAGCAGCTTACGGGACAGGTCGGAAAAACTGTTTTTT
.,TRBJ2-7,.,TRBV29-1,CSLTGGEQYF,TGCAGCTTAACAGGAGGGGAGCAGTACTTC
.,TRBJ2-2,.,TRBV2,CASQKENTGELFF,TGTGCCAGCCAAAAAGAAAACACCGGGGAGCTGTTTTTT
.,TRBJ1-2,TRBD1,TRBV7-9,CASSPMDRGFHGYTF,TGTGCCAGCAGCCCCATGGACAGGGGATTTCATGGCTACACCTTC
.,TRBJ2-6,.,TRBV10-3,CAGMGRASGANVLTF,TGTGCCGGCATGGGGCGAGCCTCTGGGGCCAACGTCCTGACTTTC
many,TRBJ1-5,TRBD1,TRBV19,CASQSGQGRNQPQHF,TGTGCCAGCCAGTCGGGACAGGGGCGCAATCAGCCCCAGCATTTT
.,TRBJ2-3,TRBD2,TRBV10-3,CAISESASGGTDTQYF,TGTGCCATCAGTGAGTCGGCTAGCGGAGGCACAGATACGCAGTATTTT
.,TRBJ1-1,TRBD1,TRBV2,CASRVPGQAIAEAFF,TGTGCCAGCAGAGTACCGGGACAGGCGATCGCTGAAGCTTTCTTT
few,TRBJ2-2,TRBD2,TRBV7-9,CASSPSGGGSTGELFF,TGTGCCAGCAGCCCTAGCGGGGGCGGGAGCACCGGGGAGCTGTTTTTT
few,TRBJ1-6,.,TRBV14,CASSQDRGLFLHF,TGTGCCAGCAGCCAAGATCGGGGGTTATTCCTCCACTTT
many,TRBJ1-2,TRBD1,TRBV7-9,CASTETGGGGYTF,TGTGCCAGCACCGAGACAGGGGGCGGTGGCTACACCTTC
.,TRBJ2-7,.,TRBV15,CATSRDFAEVREQYF,TGTGCCACCAGCAGAGATTTTGCGGAGGTGAGGGAGCAGTACTTC
many,TRBJ1-1,TRBD1,TRBV6-5,CASSPTGVRTEAFF,TGTGCCAGCAGTCCAACAGGGGTGAGGACTGAAGCTTTCTTT
.,TRBJ2-5,TRBD2,TRBV2,CASSGLAGSQETQYF,TGTGCCAGCTCTGGACTAGCGGGGAGCCAAGAGACCCAGTACTTC
many,TRBJ2-2,.,TRBV29-1,CSVLITGELFF,TGCAGCGTCCTTATTACCGGGGAGCTGTTTTTT
few,TRBJ2-7,.,TRBV19,CASSIRNTDEQYF,TGTGCCAGTAGTATCCGCAATACAGACGAGCAGTACTTC
.,TRBJ1-1,.,TRBV20-1,CSAGGGGNTEAFF,TGCAGTGCGGGAGGCGGGGGGAACACTGAAGCTTTCTTT
.,TRBJ2-5,TRBD2,TRBV6-2/TRBV6-3,CASSLNEGAGVQETQYF,TGTGCCAGCAGTTTGAACGAGGGAGCGGGGGTGCAAGAGACCCAGTACTTC
.,TRBJ1-1,.,TRBV19,CASMAGAGGNTEAFF,TGTGCCAGTATGGCGGGGGCTGGGGGGAACACTGAAGCTTTCTTT
many,TRBJ2-7,.,TRBV7-9,CASSFYQGYEQYF,TGTGCCAGCAGCTTTTATCAGGGCTACGAGCAGTACTTC
few,TRBJ2-7,.,TRBV7-2,CASSHSLGGAGEQYF,TGCGCCAGCAGCCATAGCCTTGGGGGGGCCGGGGAGCAGTACTTC
many,TRBJ1-6,.,TRBV7-2,CASSLTGRNSPLHF,TGTGCCAGCAGCTTAACGGGAAGGAATTCACCCCTCCACTTT
.,TRBJ2-2,TRBD2,TRBV9,CASRATSGRVGELFF,TGTGCCAGCAGAGCGACTAGCGGGAGGGTCGGGGAGCTGTTTTTT
many,TRBJ2-2,.,TRBV4-1,CASSQESPAGELFF,TGCGCCAGCAGCCAAGAGTCCCCAGCCGGGGAGCTGTTTTTT
.,TRBJ2-7,.,TRBV11-2,CASSFRQSLTDPTSTGYEQYF,TGTGCCAGCAGTTTCCGACAGTCCCTTACGGACCCTACCTCAACGGGCTACGAGCAGTACTTC
few,TRBJ1-2,.,TRBV30,CAWSQGSGYTF,TGTGCCTGGAGTCAGGGGTCTGGCTACACCTTC
.,TRBJ1-5,.,TRBV2,CASSVTGGNNQPQHF,TGTGCCAGCAGTGTAACAGGCGGTAACAATCAGCCCCAGCATTTT
.,TRBJ1-4,.,TRBV24-1,CATSPFGGGATNEKLFF,TGTGCCACCAGTCCTTTCGGCGGGGGAGCAACTAATGAAAAACTGTTTTTT
once,TRBJ2-3,TRBD1,TRBV20-1,CSAPGQGGTDTQYF,TGCAGTGCTCCGGGACAGGGCGGGACAGATACGCAGTATTTT
few,TRBJ2-7,.,TRBV4-2,CASSQGPGATGEQYF,TGTGCCAGCAGCCAAGGCCCCGGGGCGACGGGGGAGCAGTACTTC
.,TRBJ2-7,.,TRBV4-1,CASSQGGLGGPYEQYF,TGCGCCAGCAGCCAGGGAGGGTTAGGGGGACCCTACGAGCAGTACTTC
few,TRBJ2-7,.,TRBV7-9,CASSLVLTEDYSSYEQYF,TGTGCCAGCAGCTTAGTCCTGACAGAGGATTACAGCTCCTACGAGCAGTACTTC
.,TRBJ1-2,TRBD1,TRBV5-1,CASSSWTGDGYTF,TGCGCCAGCAGCTCATGGACAGGGGATGGCTACACCTTC
many,TRBJ2-7,TRBD2,TRBV20-1,CSADSGGTRPYEQYF,TGCAGTGCCGACAGCGGGGGGACTAGACCTTACGAGCAGTACTTC
.,TRBJ1-6,.,TRBV10-3,CAISLRSSPLHF,TGTGCCATCAGTTTGCGGAGCTCACCCCTCCACTTT
.,TRBJ1-2,TRBD1,TRBV6-2/TRBV6-3,CASRWTGSHGYTF,TGTGCCAGCAGATGGACAGGATCCCATGGCTACACCTTC
many,TRBJ1-1,TRBD1,TRBV10-3,CAIQGQGLNTEAFF,TGTGCCATCCAAGGACAGGGCCTGAACACTGAAGCTTTCTTT
.,TRBJ1-3,.,TRBV6-6,CASSYLTPTASGNTIYF,TGTGCCAGCAGTTACTTGACTCCTACGGCCTCTGGAAACACCATATATTTT
few,TRBJ2-5,.,TRBV10-3,CASMSANQETQYF,TGTGCCAGCATGAGTGCGAACCAAGAGACCCAGTACTTC
.,TRBJ2-2,.,TRBV6-5,CASRRGGSTGELFF,TGTGCCAGCAGACGCGGGGGCTCGACCGGGGAGCTGTTTTTT
few,TRBJ1-4,.,TRBV9,CASSPPAQRNNEKLFF,TGTGCCAGCAGCCCCCCGGCACAGCGAAATAATGAAAAACTGTTTTTT
many,TRBJ2-7,.,TRBV7-2,CASSFFRDNYEQYF,TGTGCCAGCAGCTTCTTCCGGGACAACTACGAGCAGTACTTC
few,TRBJ1-2,.,TRBV12-5,CASGSSLNYGYTF,TGTGCTAGTGGCTCCTCACTTAACTATGGCTACACCTTC
.,TRBJ1-2,.,TRBV7-9,CASSSPRRGEYGYTF,TGTGCCAGCAGCTCACCACGTCGAGGGGAATATGGCTACACCTTC
.,TRBJ2-7,TRBD1,TRBV7-9,CASSLFQGDYEQYF,TGTGCCAGCAGCTTATTCCAGGGGGACTACGAGCAGTACTTC
once,TRBJ1-1,.,TRBV10-2,CASTGPNTEAFF,TGTGCCAGTACAGGGCCCAACACTGAAGCTTTCTTT
many,TRBJ1-5,TRBD1,TRBV7-2,CASSLAGTGVYSNQPQHF,TGTGCCAGCAGCTTAGCCGGGACAGGGGTATATAGCAATCAGCCCCAGCATTTT
.,TRBJ2-2,.,TRBV6-6,CASSYHRTATLNTGELFF,TGTGCCAGCAGTTACCATAGGACAGCAACCTTAAACACCGGGGAGCTGTTTTTT
few,TRBJ1-3,.,TRBV20-1,CSARSDQNSGNTIYF,TGCAGTGCTAGATCCGACCAGAACTCTGGAAACACCATATATTTT
few,TRBJ1-4,.,TRBV5-1,CASRTGYGTNEKLFF,TGCGCCAGCAGAACAGGGTATGGGACTAATGAAAAACTGTTTTTT
many,TRBJ1-2,.,TRBV12-3/TRBV12-4,CASSPTDRSYGYTF,TGTGCCAGCAGTCCCACGGACAGAAGCTATGGCTACACCTTC
many,TRBJ1-2,TRBD1,TRBV6-6,CASSLQGGDGGYTF,TGTGCCAGCAGCCTCCAGGGGGGGGACGGGGGCTACACCTTC
few,TRBJ2-7,.,TRBV24-1,CAISDAAYEQYF,TGTGCCATCAGTGACGCTGCCTACGAGCAGTACTTC
many,TRBJ1-2,.,TRBV9,CASSVDQVDYGYTF,TGTGCCAGCAGCGTAGATCAGGTGGACTATGGCTACACCTTC
many,TRBJ2-5,.,TRBV7-9,CASSQARGWETQYF,TGTGCCAGCAGCCAAGCCAGGGGCTGGGAGACCCAGTACTTC
.,TRBJ1-2,.,TRBV27,CASRGGTTGYGYTF,TGTGCCAGCAGGGGTGGTACTACGGGGTATGGCTACACCTTC
many,TRBJ1-5,.,TRBV5-1,CASSLQGIGSNQPQHF,TGCGCCAGCAGCTTGCAGGGGATAGGAAGCAATCAGCCCCAGCATTTT